These T cell receptor beta chains were read from a single sample in a study of blood T cell repertoires in COVID-19. Assay used: immunoSEQ multiplex PCR; TCRdb lists only in-frame clones, some missing. Of approximately 120,000 clones in the sample, about 90% were seen once. Source material: peripheral blood. The receptor set was obtained from a human donor in a cohort sampled during active COVID-19. Both conserved end residues are part of each CDR3. D genes are given only for firm matches. Size is omitted from some rows. Given values are once, few, many or a class for expanded clones.

D	V	size	J	CDR3	DNA
.	TRBV7-9	.	TRBJ1-1	CASSPRTDEAFF	TGTGCCAGCAGCCCTCGGACAGACGAAGCTTTCTTT
.	TRBV5-4	few	TRBJ2-2	CASSLSGSHTGELFF	TGTGCCAGCAGCTTGTCAGGGTCCCACACCGGGGAGCTGTTTTTT
.	TRBV19	.	TRBJ2-1	CASSIWVWGEQFF	TGTGCCAGTAGTATCTGGGTTTGGGGCGAGCAGTTCTTC
TRBD2	TRBV9	.	TRBJ2-1	CASSVAVTSGGNEQFF	TGTGCCAGCAGCGTAGCCGTGACTAGCGGGGGGAATGAGCAGTTCTTC
TRBD1	TRBV24-1	.	TRBJ1-2	CATSSGGSNGYTF	TGTGCCACCAGTTCAGGGGGCTCCAATGGCTACACCTTC
.	TRBV7-2	.	TRBJ2-7	CASSLARMIHYEQYF	TGTGCCAGCAGCTTAGCCAGGATGATTCACTACGAGCAGTACTTC
.	TRBV9	once	TRBJ1-1	CASSESGQPNTEAFF	TGTGCCAGCAGCGAATCCGGACAGCCGAACACTGAAGCTTTCTTT
TRBD2	TRBV19	.	TRBJ2-7	CASSTTSGEPYEQYF	TGTGCCAGCTCTACGACTAGCGGGGAGCCCTACGAGCAGTACTTC
TRBD2	TRBV6-5	.	TRBJ2-7	CASKGLPSYEQYF	TGTGCCAGCAAGGGACTACCTTCCTACGAGCAGTACTTC
TRBD1	TRBV5-1	once	TRBJ2-7	CASSLKGQGSHEQYF	TGCGCCAGCAGCTTGAAAGGACAGGGGTCCCACGAGCAGTACTTC
.	TRBV9	.	TRBJ2-7	CASSRRDYEQYF	TGTGCCAGCTCCCGACGGGACTACGAGCAGTACTTC
.	TRBV11-3	once	TRBJ1-1	CASSFDPGFQNTEAFF	TGTGCCAGCAGCTTCGACCCGGGATTCCAGAACACTGAAGCTTTCTTT
TRBD1	TRBV3-1/TRBV3-2	.	TRBJ1-2	CASSQGRQGSYGYTF	TGTGCCAGCAGCCAAGGCAGACAGGGCAGCTATGGCTACACCTTC
.	TRBV15	.	TRBJ2-7	CATSRGLLVNEQYF	TGTGCCACCAGCAGAGGATTACTAGTCAACGAGCAGTACTTC
TRBD2	TRBV11-2	.	TRBJ2-3	CASSLGLAGVGKDTQYF	TGTGCCAGCAGCTTGGGACTAGCGGGAGTTGGGAAAGATACGCAGTATTTT
TRBD2	TRBV6-5	.	TRBJ2-7	CASITSGGLYEQYF	TGTGCCAGCATAACTAGCGGGGGACTCTACGAGCAGTACTTC
TRBD1	TRBV11-2	once	TRBJ2-1	CASLGQGIYNEQFF	TGTGCCAGCCTGGGACAGGGGATCTACAATGAGCAGTTCTTC
.	TRBV5-5	few	TRBJ2-2	CASRQLLRGTTGELFF	TGTGCCAGCAGACAACTTCTCCGGGGAACGACCGGGGAGCTGTTTTTT